The 32 T cell receptor beta chains presented below share a single source sample, sequenced in a study of cytomegalovirus exposure and HLA in healthy donors. PCR amplification relied on 60 Vbeta primers (plus 13 Jbeta primers). The table came from immunoSEQ multiplex PCR; TCRdb's copy has only in-frame clones and leaves some out. The sample has around 40,000 clones, 66% seen once. Sequencing input: PBMCs. The source of these receptors is a man aged 50-59 years in good health and CMV-seropositive.

The chain carries TRBV20-1 and TRBJ2-2; unclear D gene. Germline CDR1 DFQATT, CDR2 SNEGSKA (reference sequence). Trimming removed 0 bases from V and 13 bases from J, with 9 bases in between. The CDR3 is made up of 11 amino acids. Here the CDR3 reads CSARDGRALFF. As DNA, the CDR3 is TGCAGTGCTAGAGATGGGCGAGCGCTGTTTTTT.

CDR3 coding DNA: TGTGCCAGCAGCTCAGGAGGGGGCGTTGGGGCCAACGTCCTGACTTTC. It translates to CASSSGGGVGANVLTF. This rearrangement joins TRBV9 to TRBJ2-6; maybe TRBD1 (7 bases). Trimming left V 4 bases short and J 3 bases short, with 14 bases between. The CDR3 extends over 16 amino acids. Germline CDR1 reads SGDLS; CDR2 reads YYNGEE.

This clone has just one count. The chain joins TRBV9 to TRBJ1-6; the D is unclear. Trimming stripped 3 bases from V and 7 bases from J, with 8 bases between. The CDR3 runs to 13 residues. Germline V gene sequence: CDR1 SGDLS, CDR2 YYNGEE. The CDR3 DNA sequence: TGTGCCAGCAGCGAGAACAGCAATTCACCCCTCCACTTT. This encodes CASSENSNSPLHF.

The chain uses TRBV5-8 and TRBJ2-3; D is possibly TRBD2 (6 bases). The CDR3 has 16 amino acids. The ends were cut back, 1 base at V and 1 base at J, with 13 bases in the middle. CDR1 is SGHTS, CDR2 YDEGEE, per germline. The CDR3 here is CASSLSPSAGTDTQYF. In DNA, the CDR3 is TGTGCCAGCAGCTTGAGCCCTAGCGCAGGCACAGATACGCAGTATTTT.

This chain uses TRBV28 with TRBJ2-7; D remains unclear. Germline V gene sequence: CDR1 MDHEN, CDR2 SYDVKM. V was clipped by 3 bases and J by 1 base, with 7 bases between them. CDR3 length: 13 amino acids. For the CDR3, the DNA is TGTGCCAGCAGTTTCCCCCGTTCCTACGAGCAGTACTTC. Amino acid sequence: CASSFPRSYEQYF.

The gene calls are TRBV4-2 and TRBJ2-3, with TRBD2 identical over 10 bases. The V gene's germline CDR1 is LGHNA and CDR2 YNFKEQ. V lost 9 bases to trimming and J lost 0 bases; unmatched junction nucleotides: 6. The CDR3 length is 15 residues. This CDR3 is CASKLLAGSTDTQYF. CDR3 sequence (DNA): TGTGCCAGTAAACTACTAGCGGGGAGCACAGATACGCAGTATTTT.

This chain uses TRBV28 with TRBJ1-1; possibly TRBD1 for D (6 bases). CDR1 is MDHEN, CDR2 SYDVKM, per germline. The CDR3 spans 15 residues. Deletions cut 7 bases from V and 2 bases from J, with 17 bases between. The CDR3 DNA follows: TGTGCCAGCACCCCCCGGGGGGCGCGAAACACTGAAGCTTTCTTT. This encodes CASTPRGARNTEAFF.

The CDR3 loop reads CASSYGGQGKTQYF. CDR3 in DNA: TGTGCCAGCAGTTACGGAGGACAGGGAAAGACCCAGTACTTC. The chain links TRBV6-5 to TRBJ2-5, with 8 bases fitting TRBD1. Germline CDR1 and CDR2: MNHEY and SVGAGI. CDR3 length: 14 residues. V gave up 2 bases and J gave up 6 bases; unmatched junction bases: 5.

This clone came up a few times. Different DNA sequences within this sample yield the same CDR3. The CDR3: CASSLNRRTEAFF. The CDR3 nucleotides read TGTGCCAGCAGCTTAAACAGGCGAACTGAAGCTTTCTTT. The chain combines TRBV11-3 with TRBJ1-1; D may be TRBD1 (5 bases). With 2 bases removed from V and 5 bases from J, the gap between germline ends came to 9 bases. The CDR3 runs 13 residues. CDR1 is SGHNT, CDR2 YENEEA, per germline.

The chain has TRBV7-2 and TRBJ1-5, with unresolved D. Per the germline V gene, CDR1 is SGHTA and CDR2 is FQGNSA. Between the trimmed V and J ends, which lost 5 bases and 4 bases, there was a span of 12 bases. CDR3 length: 14 residues. The CDR3 bases are TGTGCCAGCAGCCCTAATGGGGAGAATCAGCCCCAGCATTTT. Its protein product is CASSPNGENQPQHF.

The chain uses TRBV2 and TRBJ2-1; D unclear. V was pared by 6 bases and J by 1 base, with 13 bases between. Germline lookup yields CDR1 SNHLY and CDR2 FYNNEI. This CDR3 comprises 15 residues. DNA for the CDR3: TGTGCCAGCAGCCTCCGGAGCCTATCCTACAATGAGCAGTTCTTC. It is translated as CASSLRSLSYNEQFF.

V is TRBV20-1 and J is TRBJ2-7; the D gene is possibly TRBD1 (5 bases). The CDR3 consists of 11 residues. CDR1 and CDR2 (germline): DFQATT, SNEGSKA (reference sequence). V was trimmed by 7 bases and J by 2 bases, leaving 9 bases between them. Here the CDR3 reads CSVQDTYEQYF. The CDR3 region has the DNA TGCAGTGTGCAGGACACCTACGAGCAGTACTTC.

The CDR3 here is CASSSGQESRYF. DNA for the CDR3: TGTGCCAGCAGTTCGGGACAGGAAAGTAGGTACTTC. This rearrangement joins TRBV6-5 to TRBJ2-7; 8 bases map to TRBD1. Germline V gene lookup returns CDR1 MNHEY and CDR2 SVGAGI. This CDR3 region has 12 residues. V trimming: 4 bases; J trimming: 12 bases; junction bases outside the gene matches: 8.

DNA of the CDR3: TGTGCCAGCACCCGGGGGTTAGTCACAGATACGCAGTATTTT. Translation: CASTRGLVTDTQYF. V gene TRBV2 combines with J gene TRBJ2-3; tentative D call: TRBD2 (6 bases). V was shortened by 7 bases and J by 2 bases, with 13 bases between the two germline ends. CDR1 is SNHLY and CDR2 is FYNNEI in the germline V gene. The CDR3 spans 14 residues.

The CDR3 DNA reads as TGTGCCAGTGGGACTAGCGGGGCCTACGAGCAGTACTTC. Protein sequence: CASGTSGAYEQYF. V is TRBV27 and J is TRBJ2-7; 13 bases fit TRBD2. V lost 9 bases to trimming and J lost 2 bases; unmatched junction nucleotides: 1. Looked up from germline, CDR1 is MNHEY and CDR2 is SMNVEV (reference sequence). There are 13 residues in the CDR3.

This sequence joins TRBV19 and TRBJ2-7; TRBD2 matches 7 bases. V lost 4 bases and J lost 0; bases outside the gene matches: 3. Germline CDR1 is LNHDA and CDR2 is SQIVND (reference sequence). The CDR3 loop spans 14 amino acids. CDR3 region: CASSRGGSSYEQYF. In DNA form, the CDR3 reads TGTGCCAGTAGTAGGGGGGGGAGCTCCTACGAGCAGTACTTC.

This sequence joins TRBV19 and TRBJ1-5, with TRBD1 matching over 7 bases. This CDR3 is 13 amino acids long. V lost 4 bases and J lost 4; bases outside the gene matches: 1. Germline CDR1 and CDR2: LNHDA and SQIVND (reference sequence). The CDR3 loop is CASSTGGNQPQHF. CDR3 DNA: TGTGCCAGTAGTACAGGGGGGAATCAGCCCCAGCATTTT.

The rearrangement links TRBV25-1 to TRBJ1-1, with a weak D call TRBD1 (5 bases). Trimming took 4 bases from V and 0 from J, leaving 15 bases between them. The CDR3 spans 16 residues. Germline loops: CDR1 MGHDK, CDR2 SYGVNS. CDR3 in DNA: TGTGCCAGCAGTGGACAGACAAGAGCCTTGAACACTGAAGCTTTCTTT. It codes for CASSGQTRALNTEAFF.

The chain uses TRBV5-1 and TRBJ2-1; D is possibly TRBD2 (5 bases). The germline V and J ends were trimmed by 0 bases and 7 bases, with 11 bases remaining between them. CDR1 SGHRS and CDR2 YFSETQ come from the germline V gene. The CDR3 runs to 14 residues. The CDR3 sequence is CASSLATSGNEQFF. CDR3 DNA sequence: TGCGCCAGCAGCTTGGCGACCTCGGGGAATGAGCAGTTCTTC.

This chain links TRBV6-5 with TRBJ2-3, with 10 bases that match TRBD1. CDR3 length: 13 amino acids. The germline CDR1 and CDR2 sequences are MNHEY and SVGAGI. V was pared by 6 bases and J by 4 bases, with 1 base of the junction left unmatched. CDR3 protein: CASRGQGSDTQYF. The CDR3 nucleotides read TGTGCCAGCAGGGGACAGGGGTCAGATACGCAGTATTTT.

The CDR3 spells CASGFEGEYYNEQFF. Written as DNA, the CDR3 is TGTGCCAGCGGCTTTGAGGGGGAGTACTACAATGAGCAGTTCTTC. V is TRBV9 and J is TRBJ2-1; TRBD1 is a possible D gene (6 bases). Trimming shortened V by 7 bases and J by 3 bases, and 17 bases separated the two germline ends. Germline V gives CDR1 SGDLS, CDR2 YYNGEE. The CDR3 covers 15 residues.

This chain links TRBV6-5 with TRBJ1-1; D gene uncertain. V dropped 4 bases and J dropped 11 bases, with 11 bases sitting between them. Looked up from germline, CDR1 is MNHEY and CDR2 is SVGAGI. CDR3 length equals 11 residues. In DNA form, the CDR3 reads TGTGCCAGCAGTTCGGGGTTTGGGGCTTTCTTT. The encoded protein is CASSSGFGAFF.

This chain connects TRBV2 to TRBJ1-5; possible D gene TRBD1, 5 bases. The V end was cut by 3 bases, the J end by 2 bases, with 17 bases between. This CDR3 is built from 17 residues. In germline, CDR1 is SNHLY, CDR2 FYNNEI. For the CDR3, the DNA is TGTGCCAGCAGTGAGAGGTCCCGGGGGTGGGGCAATCAGCCCCAGCATTTT. It codes for CASSERSRGWGNQPQHF.

J is TRBJ2-7 and V is TRBV5-1; TRBD1 might be the D (5 bases). The length of the CDR3 is 14 residues. Germline assignment: CDR1 SGHRS and CDR2 YFSETQ. V was trimmed by 0 bases and J by 3 bases, leaving 10 bases between them. The CDR3 DNA reads as TGCGCCAGCAGCTTGGGGCAGGGAAGCTACGAGCAGTACTTC. Protein product: CASSLGQGSYEQYF.

This sequence joins TRBV7-8 and TRBJ2-1; tentatively, D is TRBD1 (7 bases). Between the trimmed V and J ends, which lost 1 base and 6 bases, there was a span of 16 bases. The CDR3 totals 16 residues. Germline CDR1 is SGHVS and CDR2 is FQNEAQ. DNA of the CDR3: TGTGCCAGCAGCTTAGTGTGGCAGGGGGGACTCAATGAGCAGTTCTTC. Amino acid sequence: CASSLVWQGGLNEQFF.

V and J are TRBV5-1 and TRBJ1-4; 7 positions match TRBD1. The CDR3 runs to 15 residues. Germline V CDR1 and CDR2: SGHRS, YFSETQ. Trimming removed 4 bases from V and 3 bases from J; junction bases left unmatched: 6. The CDR3, as DNA: TGCGCCAGCAGCCCCGAGGGGGCGGCTAATGAAAAACTGTTTTTT. Its protein is CASSPEGAANEKLFF.

This clone was found once. The genes are TRBV5-8 and TRBJ2-5; TRBD1 matches at 7 bases. The germline V gene encodes CDR1 SGHTS and CDR2 YDEGEE. Germline trimming cut 0 bases from V and 4 bases from J; bases unmatched to any gene: 6. The CDR3 runs 15 residues. This CDR3 is CASSLGYRGVETQYF. CDR3 coding DNA: TGTGCCAGCAGCTTGGGATACAGGGGAGTAGAGACCCAGTACTTC.

The V and J genes are TRBV18 and TRBJ1-5; D ambiguous. This CDR3 spans 13 amino acids. CDR1 and CDR2 from the germline V gene are KGHSH and LQKENI. V lost 6 bases and J lost 8, with 14 bases in between. The CDR3 is CASSFDGGEPQHF. For the CDR3, the DNA is TGTGCCAGCTCGTTCGATGGCGGGGAGCCCCAGCATTTT.

In its sample, this clone was seen once. For the CDR3, the DNA is TGTGCCAGCAGCTACAGGGGACACTACGAGCAGTACTTC. It translates to CASSYRGHYEQYF. V usage is TRBV13 and J usage is TRBJ2-7; 7 nucleotides agree with TRBD1. The CDR3 runs to 13 residues. J gave up 3 bases and V 4 bases, and 3 bases lay outside the gene matches. Germline V gene sequence: CDR1 PRHDT, CDR2 FYEKMQ (reference sequence).

This chain connects TRBV7-8 to TRBJ2-5; TRBD2 agrees at 8 bases. Per germline, CDR1 SGHVS and CDR2 FQNEAQ. CDR3 size: 14 residues. V was pared by 1 base and J by 7 bases, with 5 bases of the junction left unmatched. CDR3 sequence (DNA): TGTGCCAGCAGCTTAGTGTACGGGGGGGGGACCCAGTACTTC. Residues: CASSLVYGGGTQYF.

The V gene is TRBV19, the J gene TRBJ2-5; D possibly corresponds to TRBD1 (6 bases). The CDR3 has 14 amino acids. V shed 7 bases and J shed 2 bases, with 14 bases lying between them. Looked up from germline, CDR1 is LNHDA and CDR2 is SQIVND (reference sequence). Written as DNA, the CDR3 is TGTGCCAGTAACCCGGACAGCGGACAAGAGACCCAGTACTTC. It yields the protein CASNPDSGQETQYF.

This clone has a handful of counts. The chain links TRBV6-5 to TRBJ1-5, with D possibly being TRBD1 (6 bases). Trimming removed 7 bases from V and 4 bases from J, with 17 bases in between. CDR3 size: 15 residues. Germline CDR1 and CDR2: MNHEY and SVGAGI. CDR3 in DNA: TGTGCCAGCAACCCTTTAGACGGGACAAATCAGCCCCAGCATTTT. It is translated as CASNPLDGTNQPQHF.